The rows below give T cell receptor beta chains drawn from one sample of a study of PD-1 blockade in classical Hodgkin lymphoma. Profiling relied on immunoSEQ multiplex PCR, and the TCRdb table lists in-frame clones only, not all of them. The sample shows 6,000 to 7,000 clones, approximately 60% of them seen only once. The specimen comprised CD8+ T cells from blood, sampled before the fourth cycle of nivolumab. The source of these receptors is a human donor with classical Hodgkin lymphoma. The CDR3 runs from the conserved cysteine through the conserved F or W. D genes are given only for firm matches. The size entry is marked missing in some rows and otherwise reads once, few, many or a size class.

clone_size j_call v_call d_call cdr3_aa cdr3_nt
. TRBJ2-1 TRBV9 . CASSATVSYNEQFF TGTGCCAGCAGCGCGACCGTATCCTACAATGAGCAGTTCTTC
. TRBJ2-7 TRBV29-1 . CSAQDSDSYEQYF TGCAGCGCCCAGGACAGCGACTCCTACGAGCAGTACTTC
large TRBJ1-2 TRBV28 . CASRPTGIARNGYTF TGTGCCAGCAGACCTACAGGGATCGCCAGGAATGGCTACACCTTC
. TRBJ2-1 TRBV9 TRBD2 CASSVGLDGVAGGSYNEQFF TGTGCCAGCAGCGTAGGCCTAGACGGGGTAGCGGGGGGCTCCTACAATGAGCAGTTCTTC
. TRBJ2-3 TRBV25-1 TRBD2 CASSEYALAESTDTQYF TGTGCCAGCAGTGAATATGCGCTAGCGGAGAGCACAGATACGCAGTATTTT
few TRBJ2-1 TRBV5-1 TRBD2 CASSFSGTSNEQFF TGCGCCAGCAGCTTCAGCGGGACGTCCAATGAGCAGTTCTTC
. TRBJ2-7 TRBV27 TRBD1 CASGTGVLEQYF TGTGCCAGCGGGACAGGGGTTTTAGAGCAGTACTTC
medium-sized TRBJ1-5 TRBV7-9 . CASSPTVAGDQPQHF TGTGCCAGCAGCCCCACAGTCGCGGGGGATCAGCCCCAGCATTTT
. TRBJ1-3 TRBV4-1 TRBD1 CASRQDGTAPGNTIYF TGCGCCAGCAGACAAGACGGGACAGCCCCTGGAAACACCATATATTTT
. TRBJ1-1 TRBV7-9 . CASSGPSIGYTEAFF TGTGCCAGCAGCGGGCCGTCGATCGGCTACACTGAAGCTTTCTTT
few TRBJ2-7 TRBV11-2 . CATSEMRRGGQYF TGTGCCACCAGCGAAATGAGGCGGGGTGGGCAGTACTTC
once TRBJ1-5 TRBV28 . CASSEGEDNQPQHF TGTGCCAGCAGTGAAGGGGAAGATAATCAGCCCCAGCATTTT
. TRBJ2-1 TRBV10-2 TRBD2 CASRAGGPTEQFF TGCGCCAGTCGCGCGGGAGGCCCTACCGAGCAGTTCTTC
once TRBJ2-5 TRBV18 TRBD2 CASSTGLAGGGETQYF TGTGCCAGCTCAACGGGACTAGCGGGAGGAGGCGAGACCCAGTACTTC
. TRBJ2-3 TRBV10-2 . CASSLTVAETDTQYF TGCGCCAGCAGCCTCACCGTTGCCGAAACAGATACGCAGTATTTT
large TRBJ2-1 TRBV27 . CASSSSTLGNEQFF TGTGCCAGCAGTTCCAGCACCCTTGGGAATGAGCAGTTCTTC
. TRBJ1-1 TRBV28 . CASSLRTGLETEAFF TGTGCCAGCAGTCTTCGGACGGGCTTAGAGACTGAAGCTTTCTTT
few TRBJ2-7 TRBV6-6 . CASSLTGSQWDEQYF TGTGCCAGCAGCCTTACAGGCTCCCAATGGGACGAGCAGTACTTC
. TRBJ1-6 TRBV28 . CASSLQSSSYNSPLHF TGTGCCAGCAGTTTACAGTCGAGCTCCTATAATTCACCCCTCCACTTT
. TRBJ2-2 TRBV7-6 TRBD2 CASSPTLREGIGELFF TGTGCCAGCAGCCCGACCCTGCGGGAGGGGATCGGGGAGCTGTTTTTT
. TRBJ2-5 TRBV11-2 TRBD2 CASSLRASGVYQETQYF TGTGCCAGCAGCTTACGGGCTAGCGGAGTGTACCAAGAGACCCAGTACTTC
. TRBJ1-1 TRBV9 TRBD1 CASRTGQRTEAFF TGTGCCAGCAGGACAGGGCAGAGGACTGAAGCTTTCTTT
. TRBJ2-3 TRBV7-3 TRBD2 CASSSSGTSGFTDTQYF TGTGCCAGCAGCTCCTCCGGGACTAGCGGTTTCACAGATACGCAGTATTTT
. TRBJ2-2 TRBV7-4 TRBD1 CASSSQGQVATGELFF TGTGCCAGCAGCTCTCAGGGACAGGTGGCCACCGGGGAGCTGTTTTTT
. TRBJ2-5 TRBV18 . CASSLRGASGIQETQYF TGTGCCAGCTCACTCAGGGGCGCTAGCGGCATCCAAGAGACCCAGTACTTC
. TRBJ2-7 TRBV7-6 TRBD1 CASSLAPDRGPDEQYF TGTGCCAGCAGCTTAGCCCCGGACAGGGGGCCGGACGAGCAGTACTTC
. TRBJ2-1 TRBV11-1 . CASSLKLNSYNEQFF TGTGCCAGCAGCTTAAAACTCAACTCCTACAATGAGCAGTTCTTC
. TRBJ2-1 TRBV6-1 TRBD1 CASSLGTVKYNEQFF TGTGCCAGCAGTTTAGGGACAGTAAAATACAATGAGCAGTTCTTC
. TRBJ2-7 TRBV10-1 . CASRPGEQYF TGCGCCAGCAGACCAGGGGAGCAGTACTTC
. TRBJ1-2 TRBV9 . CASSVGGWVDLGDGYTF TGTGCCAGCAGCGTAGGAGGATGGGTGGACCTCGGGGATGGCTACACCTTC
. TRBJ2-7 TRBV13 TRBD1 CASSFWGQSSYEQYF TGTGCCAGCAGCTTTTGGGGACAGAGCTCCTACGAGCAGTACTTC
. TRBJ2-2 TRBV7-8 TRBD2 CASSLPRLAPGRELFF TGTGCCAGCAGCTTACCGAGACTAGCCCCCGGCCGGGAGCTGTTTTTT